This TCR beta chain was identified during a study of CD8 T cells in ankylosing spondylitis. TCRdb re-called the 5' RACE reads with MiXCR, one entry per CDR3 protein. Of approximately 350,000 distinct CDR3 sequences listed, roughly 20% are singletons. Study-level points and caveats: Certain motif variants had earlier appeared in reactive arthritis synovial fluid and blood.

CDR3 size: 14 residues. The trim removed 1 base at V and 6 bases at J, leaving 5 bases unmatched. Germline CDR1 SGHAT, CDR2 FQNNGV. As concerns this clonotype: Its antigen is unknown.

The genes are TRBV11-2 and TRBJ2-7; 8 bases align to TRBD1. The sample was blood, either unsorted or a sorted T cell fraction (not recorded which). The clonotype originates from a male donor with ankylosing spondylitis or in good health (not recorded which). CDR3 in amino acids: CASSLAGQEGEQYF. CDR3 coding DNA: TGTGCCAGCAGCTTAGCGGGACAGGAGGGCGAGCAGTACTTC.